Presented here are 4 T cell receptor beta chains from one specimen sequenced in a study of CD8 T cells in Susac syndrome. The RNA input was roughly 0.45 to 1 ug, and it was reverse transcribed with random hexamers. TCRdb reanalysed the immunoSEQ multiplex PCR reads using MiXCR and keeps one entry per CDR3 protein. The profile shows 150,000 or so distinct CDR3 sequences, around 93% of them singletons. Sequenced: CD4+ T cells from PBMCs. These receptors all come from a human donor in good health.

The CDR3 DNA reads TGCAGTGCCCGTCAGCCGGGACATACAAATTCACCCCTCCACTTT. This encodes CSARQPGHTNSPLHF. This chain links TRBV20-1 with TRBJ1-6; D is perhaps TRBD1 (6 bases). V was clipped by 6 bases and J by 7 bases, with 19 bases between them. This CDR3 contains 15 residues. Germline-derived CDR1 and CDR2 are DFQATT and SNEGSKA (reference sequence).

The chain employs TRBV20-1 and TRBJ1-4; D call uncertain. This CDR3 is built from 10 residues. Looked up from germline, CDR1 is DFQATT and CDR2 is SNEGSKA (reference sequence). V was shortened by 6 bases and J by 5 bases, with 4 bases between the two germline ends. Written as DNA, the CDR3 is TGCAGTGCGACAAATGAAAAACTGTTTTTT. Protein: CSATNEKLFF.

Only one count was recorded for this clonotype. The chain employs TRBV11-2 and TRBJ1-1; D perhaps matches TRBD1 (5 bases). V lost 4 bases to trimming and J lost 6 bases, with 15 bases between them. CDR1 and CDR2 (germline): SGHAT, FQNNGV. The CDR3 covers 14 residues. The CDR3 DNA reads as TGTGCCAGCAGCTATCAAGCCGGGGCGGCTGAAGCTTTCTTT. Amino acids: CASSYQAGAAEAFF.

The chain couples TRBV2 to TRBJ1-5, with D uncertain. Germline CDR1 reads SNHLY; CDR2 reads FYNNEI. The CDR3 totals 15 residues. Trimming left V 2 bases short and J 6 bases short, with 14 bases between. The CDR3 nucleotides are TGTGCCAGCAGTGAACGCCCGGATCTCAGTCAGCCCCAGCATTTT. Translated: CASSERPDLSQPQHF.